The next 9 T cell receptor beta chains were all read from a single sample in a study of STAT5B mutations in CD4+ large granular lymphocyte leukemia. Sequencing was performed with immunoSEQ multiplex PCR; in TCRdb, only in-frame clones are kept and a portion is missing. The sample includes some 29,000 clones, around 72% of them seen just once. Sequencing was performed on CD4+ T cells from blood buffy coats. These receptors all stem from a human donor in good health.

The chain has TRBV28 and TRBJ1-1; 8 bases fit TRBD1. The ends lost 6 bases at V and 0 bases at J; junction bases unmatched: 9. The CDR3 contains 16 residues. The germline gives CDR1 MDHEN, CDR2 SYDVKM. For the CDR3, the DNA is TGTGCCAGCAGGGTCAGGGGGCTGGGGCTGAACACTGAAGCTTTCTTT. Amino acid sequence: CASRVRGLGLNTEAFF.

The chain's CDR3 is CASSPVAGGLTDTQYF. DNA of the CDR3: TGTGCCAGCAGCCCCGTGGCGGGAGGGCTCACAGATACGCAGTATTTT. The chain carries TRBV28 and TRBJ2-3, with 9 bases matching TRBD2. The germline gives CDR1 MDHEN, CDR2 SYDVKM. This CDR3 spans 16 amino acids. The V and J ends lost 6 bases and 2 bases, in that order; junction bases with no gene match: 9.

Turning to this clone: Its ends do not fully match the called genes, so a read error is possible. V usage is TRBV6-6 and J usage is TRBJ1-6, with 8 bases aligning to TRBD1. The CDR3 length is 13 residues. CDR1 and CDR2 (germline): MNHNY, SVGAGI (reference sequence). As DNA, the CDR3 is TGTGCCAGCAGTTCGGAGGGGACAGGAGCTCGGAACTTT. Residues: CASSSEGTGARNF.

The V gene is TRBV18, the J gene TRBJ2-7, with D uncertain. Germline CDR1 and CDR2: KGHSH and LQKENI. This CDR3 comprises 12 residues. V was cut by 4 bases and J by 6 bases, with 10 bases left in between. The CDR3 here is CASSLLLGEQYV. DNA of the CDR3: TGTGCCAGCTCACTTCTCTTAGGCGAGCAGTACGTC.

This chain joins TRBV5-1 and TRBJ2-7; 12 nucleotides line up with TRBD2. The CDR3 has 15 amino acids. CDR1 is SGHRS, CDR2 YFSETQ, per germline. V lost 4 bases, J lost 4 bases, and 6 bases stayed unmatched. This chain's CDR3 is CASSPSGRAFYEQYF. CDR3 sequence (DNA): TGCGCCAGCAGCCCTAGCGGGAGGGCCTTTTACGAGCAGTACTTC. Supplemented by reference TRBV5-1 and TRBJ2-7, the full variable domain reads KAGVTQTPRYLIKTRGQQVTLSCSPISGHRSVSWYQQTPGQGLQFLFEYFSETQRNKGNFPGRFSGRQFSNSRSEMNVSTLELGDSALYLCASSPSGRAFYEQYFGPGTRLTVT.

The gene calls are TRBV6-1 and TRBJ2-6; D ambiguous. CDR3 length: 15 residues. V dropped 6 bases and J dropped 1 base, with 10 bases sitting between them. Germline-derived CDR1 and CDR2 are MNHNS and SASEGT. The CDR3 sequence: CASRPGSSGANVLTF. The DNA for the CDR3 is TGTGCCAGCAGACCCGGGTCTTCTGGGGCCAACGTCCTGACTTTC.

The rearrangement uses TRBV7-6 and TRBJ1-1; 10 nucleotides agree with TRBD1. The CDR3 covers 19 residues. With 8 bases clipped from V and 1 base from J, the junction kept 19 bases outside the gene matches. Germline CDR1 SGHVS, CDR2 FNYEAQ. The CDR3 DNA reads TGTGCCAGCTCTGCGACTTCCGGGGACAGGGGCCTTGGGAACACTGAAGCTTTCTTT. This gives the protein CASSATSGDRGLGNTEAFF.

This clone was counted a single time. The chain carries TRBV28 and TRBJ1-1; D is unclear. Germline CDR1 is MDHEN and CDR2 is SYDVKM. The CDR3 is 14 residues long. The V end was cut by 1 base, the J end by 1 base, with 7 bases between. For the CDR3, the DNA is TGTGCCAGCAGTTTATTGGCGAGGAACACTGAAGCTTTCTTT. It specifies CASSLLARNTEAFF.

This clone was counted a few times. The CDR3 sequence is CASSFPGQGVSPLHF. In nucleotides, the CDR3 is TGTGCCAGCAGCTTTCCGGGACAGGGAGTTTCACCCCTCCACTTT. The chain has TRBV7-9 and TRBJ1-6; 9 positions match TRBD1. Germline lookup yields CDR1 SEHNR and CDR2 FQNEAQ (reference sequence). V shed 3 bases and J 9 bases; nucleotides not matched to a gene: 6. The length of the CDR3 is 15 residues.